Presented here are 8 T cell receptor beta chains from one specimen sequenced in a study of T cell responses to AZD1222 COVID-19 vaccine. The assay was immunoSEQ multiplex PCR, and TCRdb's table has in-frame clones only and misses some. Among about 180,000 clones listed, 85% to 95% were seen once. The material was peripheral blood, obtained 28 days after the second AZD1222 dose. These receptors all come from an adult who received the AZD1222 COVID-19 vaccine.

The J gene is TRBJ1-6, the V gene TRBV5-6; no clear D. This CDR3 region has 13 residues. V was shortened by 3 bases and J by 6 bases, with 7 bases between the two germline ends. Germline-derived CDR1 and CDR2 are SGHDT and YYEEEE. Written as DNA, the CDR3 is TGTGCCAGCAGCTCGCAGGTTAATTCACCCCTCCACTTT. Its translation: CASSSQVNSPLHF. Complete variable domain (other parts from reference TRBV5-6 and TRBJ1-6): DAGVTQSPTHLIKTRGQQVTLRCSPKSGHDTVSWYQQALGQGPQFIFQYYEEEERQRGNFPDRFSGHQFPNYSSELNVNALLLGDSALYLCASSSQVNSPLHFGNGTRLTVT.

V and J are TRBV18 and TRBJ1-6; D uncertain. The CDR3 covers 16 residues. Trimming took 0 bases from V and 6 from J, leaving 12 bases between them. Germline V gene lookup returns CDR1 KGHSH and CDR2 LQKENI. Here the CDR3 DNA reads TGTGCCAGCTCACCACCAGTAGGAGTGGGTAATTCACCCCTCCACTTT. It encodes CASSPPVGVGNSPLHF. Based on the CDR3 plus reference TRBV18 and TRBJ1-6, the full variable domain is NAGVMQNPRHLVRRRGQEARLRCSPMKGHSHVYWYRQLPEEGLKFMVYLQKENIIDESGMPKERFSAEFPKEGPSILRIQQVVRGDSAAYFCASSPPVGVGNSPLHFGNGTRLTVT.

V gene TRBV30 combines with J gene TRBJ1-1; 7 nucleotides align to TRBD1. V was pared by 4 bases and J by 0 bases, with 8 bases of the junction left unmatched. Germline V gene sequence: CDR1 GTSNPN, CDR2 SVGIG (reference sequence). The CDR3 covers 15 residues. Here the CDR3 DNA reads TGTGCCTGGAAACCGGGACAGATGATGAACACTGAAGCTTTCTTT. Translated: CAWKPGQMMNTEAFF.

The rearrangement joins TRBV11-3 to TRBJ1-3, with D maybe TRBD1 (6 bases). This CDR3 region has 13 residues. The V gene lost 5 bases and the J gene lost 7 bases, with 12 bases spanning the gap. Per the germline V gene, CDR1 is SGHNT and CDR2 is YENEEA. CDR3 in DNA: TGTGCCAGCAGCAAGGACAGTGGGAACACCATATATTTT. Protein sequence: CASSKDSGNTIYF. Together with reference TRBV11-3 and TRBJ1-3, the CDR3 gives the full variable domain: EAGVVQSPRYKIIEKKQPVAFWCNPISGHNTLYWYLQNLGQGPELLIRYENEEAVDDSQLPKDRFSAERLKGVDSTLKIQPAELGDSAVYLCASSKDSGNTIYFGEGSWLTVV.

The rearrangement links TRBV5-5 to TRBJ2-7; 7 bases are a match to TRBD1. The germline CDR1 and CDR2 sequences are SGHKS and YYEKEE (reference sequence). The CDR3 sequence is 16 residues long. V was pared by 4 bases and J by 3 bases, with 13 bases of the junction left unmatched. CDR3 region: CASSQTFDRDYYEQYF. For the CDR3, the DNA is TGTGCCAGCAGCCAGACCTTCGACAGGGATTACTACGAGCAGTACTTC.

The chain links TRBV5-8 to TRBJ1-2; 7 bases agree with TRBD1. CDR1 and CDR2 from the germline V gene are SGHTS and YDEGEE. V lost 0 bases to trimming and J lost 2 bases; unmatched junction nucleotides: 7. CDR3 length: 16 amino acids. The CDR3 sequence is CASSLETGPGNYGYTF. DNA for the CDR3: TGTGCCAGCAGCTTGGAGACAGGGCCTGGGAACTATGGCTACACCTTC.

The genes are TRBV19 and TRBJ2-7, with D maybe TRBD1 (5 bases). CDR3 length: 13 residues. CDR1 is LNHDA, CDR2 SQIVND, per germline (reference sequence). Trimming shortened V by 5 bases and J by 2 bases, and 10 bases separated the two germline ends. CDR3 nucleotide sequence: TGTGCCAGTAGTTCGGACACAACCTACGAGCAGTACTTC. It specifies CASSSDTTYEQYF. The variable domain in full, completed from reference TRBV19 and TRBJ2-7, reads DGGITQSPKYLFRKEGQNVTLSCEQNLNHDAMYWYRQDPGQGLRLIYYSQIVNDFQKGDIAEGYSVSREKKESFPLTVTSAQKNPTAFYLCASSSDTTYEQYFGPGTRLTVT.

The chain combines TRBV6-5 with TRBJ1-5, with D perhaps TRBD1 (5 bases). The CDR3 covers 15 residues. Germline V gene sequence: CDR1 MNHEY, CDR2 SVGAGI. The V end lost 2 bases, the J end lost 5 bases, and 13 bases lay between the germline ends. CDR3 DNA: TGTGCCAGCAGTTACGCGCAGGGAGCTGATCAGCCCCAGCATTTT. Protein product: CASSYAQGADQPQHF.